This T cell receptor (beta chain) was sequenced in a study of blood T cell repertoires in COVID-19. Ages ranged from about 18 to 89 years, with residence in around 24 US areas. Each participant's cohort was designated according to participant-reported clinical history. Cohort 3 recovered donors had two negative PCRs, clearance, or symptom resolution. Original processing methods: Amplification of reference gene primers was used by the study to estimate nucleated cell counts. TCRdb's copy holds only in-frame clones and misses some; the assay was immunoSEQ multiplex PCR. Clone size and the V and J calls come from that table; the DNA yielded D and trimming. The table shows roughly 230,000 clones, with approximately 83% occurring only once. Material: PBMCs or T cells enriched from blood (not recorded which). The sequence derives from a woman aged 55-70 years who had recovered from COVID-19.

CDR3 amino acids: CASSQGLVVTGELFF. CDR3 DNA: TGCGCCAGCAGCCAGGGACTAGTTGTCACCGGGGAGCTGTTTTTT. The gene calls are TRBV5-1 and TRBJ2-2; 8 nucleotides agree with TRBD2. Looked up from germline, CDR1 is SGHRS and CDR2 is YFSETQ. This CDR3 comprises 15 residues. The V gene end was trimmed by 4 bases and the J gene end by 4 bases; junction bases not matched to a gene: 6. Using reference TRBV5-1 and TRBJ2-2 for the parts outside the CDR3, the full variable domain is KAGVTQTPRYLIKTRGQQVTLSCSPISGHRSVSWYQQTPGQGLQFLFEYFSETQRNKGNFPGRFSGRQFSNSRSEMNVSTLELGDSALYLCASSQGLVVTGELFFGEGSRLTVL.